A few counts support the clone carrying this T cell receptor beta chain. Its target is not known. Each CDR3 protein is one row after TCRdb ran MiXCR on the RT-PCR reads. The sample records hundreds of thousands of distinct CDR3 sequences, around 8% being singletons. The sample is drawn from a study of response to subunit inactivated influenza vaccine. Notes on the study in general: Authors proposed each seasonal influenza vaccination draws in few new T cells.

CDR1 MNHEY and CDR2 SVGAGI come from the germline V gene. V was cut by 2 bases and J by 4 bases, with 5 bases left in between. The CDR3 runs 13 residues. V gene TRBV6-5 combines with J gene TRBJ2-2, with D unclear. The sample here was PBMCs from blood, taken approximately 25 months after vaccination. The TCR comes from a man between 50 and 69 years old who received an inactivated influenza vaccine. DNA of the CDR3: TGTGCCAGCAGTTACGGAATCACCGGGGAGCTGTTTTTT. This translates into CASSYGITGELFF.